The TCR beta chain under discussion was sequenced for a study of cytomegalovirus exposure and HLA in healthy donors. V lost 4 bases, J lost 8 bases, and 10 bases stayed unmatched. The CDR3 has 14 amino acids. Germline V lookup: CDR1 SGHNT, CDR2 YYREEE (reference sequence). The PCR ran on 60 Vbeta and 13 Jbeta primers. Sequencing was performed with immunoSEQ multiplex PCR; in TCRdb, only in-frame clones are kept and a portion is missing. This listing includes around 80,000 clones. The chain uses TRBV5-4 and TRBJ1-1; 8 bases line up with TRBD1. The material sequenced was PBMCs. The origin of this receptor is a man aged 35 to 55 in good health and CMV-seronegative. The CDR3 coding sequence is TGTGCCAGCAGCACGGACAGGGCGATAATGGAAGCTTTCTTT. Translation gives CASSTDRAIMEAFF.